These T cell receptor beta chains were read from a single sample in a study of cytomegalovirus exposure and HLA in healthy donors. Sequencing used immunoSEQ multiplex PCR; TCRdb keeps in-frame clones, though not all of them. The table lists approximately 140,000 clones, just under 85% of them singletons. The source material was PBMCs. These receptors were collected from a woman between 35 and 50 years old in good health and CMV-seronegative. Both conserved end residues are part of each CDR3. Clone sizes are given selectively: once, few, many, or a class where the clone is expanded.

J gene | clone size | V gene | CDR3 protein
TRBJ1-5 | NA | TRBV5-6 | CASSYGGRNQPQHF
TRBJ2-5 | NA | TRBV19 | CASSSRVHSGRGQETQYF
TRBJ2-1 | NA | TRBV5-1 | CASSLGLAGDEQFF
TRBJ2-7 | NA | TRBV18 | CASSPPGRSDEQYF
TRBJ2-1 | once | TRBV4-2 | CASSQDLVLQGAHGEQFF
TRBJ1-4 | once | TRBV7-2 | CASSFLGTGNEKLFF
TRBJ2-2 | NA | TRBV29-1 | CSCTSGIVGELFF
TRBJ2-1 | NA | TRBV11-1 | CASSFSRQNNEQFF
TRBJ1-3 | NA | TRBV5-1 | CASSLGQGLGSGNTIYF
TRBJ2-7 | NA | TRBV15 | CATSRRRDYEQYF
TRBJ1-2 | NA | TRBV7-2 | CASSFRAVGGGGYTF
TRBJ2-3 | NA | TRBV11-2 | CASSLVPGGPTHTQYF
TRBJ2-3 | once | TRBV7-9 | CSSSLENTQYF
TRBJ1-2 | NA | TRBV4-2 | CASSQDLVGARAYGYTF
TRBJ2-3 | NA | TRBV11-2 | CASGRSTDTRYF
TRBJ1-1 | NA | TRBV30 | CAWSVRGGTEAFF
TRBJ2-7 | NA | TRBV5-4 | CASSLDRYTSYEQYF
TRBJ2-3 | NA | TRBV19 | CASSIGRDRGTDTQYF
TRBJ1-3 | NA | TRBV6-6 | CASRQGASDTIYF
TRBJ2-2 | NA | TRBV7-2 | CASSPQGTGTGELFF
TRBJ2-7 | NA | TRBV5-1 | CASSTQFYEQYF
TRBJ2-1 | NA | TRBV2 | CASGLAAYNEQFF
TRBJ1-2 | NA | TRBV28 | CASSLEGRAGGYTF
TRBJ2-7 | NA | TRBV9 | CASSPAGQGAFYEQYF
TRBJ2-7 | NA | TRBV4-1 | CASSQIAGGPYEQYF
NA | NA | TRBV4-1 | CASSPRDSYEQYF
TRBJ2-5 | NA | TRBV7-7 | CASSLGPTETQYF
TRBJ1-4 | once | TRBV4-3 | CASSQRSGGQIGWEKLFF
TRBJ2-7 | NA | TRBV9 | CASSVNGDISYEQYF
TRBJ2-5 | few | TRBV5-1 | CASSPGTGQETQYF
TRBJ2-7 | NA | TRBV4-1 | CASSQDPGPSYEQYF
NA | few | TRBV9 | CASSEGTSGAYEQYF
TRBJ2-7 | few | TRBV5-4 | CASSPAGGRAYEQYF
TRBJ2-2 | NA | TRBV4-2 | CASSLYGTSVPGELFF
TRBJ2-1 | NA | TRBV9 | CASRGGAYNEQFF
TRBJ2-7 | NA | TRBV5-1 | CASSHGLAGAYEQYF
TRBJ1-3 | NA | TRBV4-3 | CASSQDGFSGNTIYF
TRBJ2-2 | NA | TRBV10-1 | CASSPGQVNTGELFF
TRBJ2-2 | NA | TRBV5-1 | CASSLRGQDGELFF
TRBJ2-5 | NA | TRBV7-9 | CASSLDRGLAGRGETQYF
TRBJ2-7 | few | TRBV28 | CASSWETGDLFYEQYF
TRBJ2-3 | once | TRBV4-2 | CASSQGLAGVADTQYF
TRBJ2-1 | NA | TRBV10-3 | CAISESEAGIDDYNEQFF
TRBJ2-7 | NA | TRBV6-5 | CASSYSVLYEQYF
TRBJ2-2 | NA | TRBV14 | CASSHTGTGELFF
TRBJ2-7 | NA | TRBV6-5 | CASSYLGPGYEQYF
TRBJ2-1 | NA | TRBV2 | CASSPLSGGLYNEQFF
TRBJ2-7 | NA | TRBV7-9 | CASSPRLAGGKKTYEQYF
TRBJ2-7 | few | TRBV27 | CASSPTPGFMYEQYF
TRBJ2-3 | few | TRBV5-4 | CASSSLGGGFTDTQYF
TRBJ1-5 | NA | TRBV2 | CASSRDSLNQPQHF
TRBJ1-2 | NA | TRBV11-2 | CASSLQGEVGGYTF
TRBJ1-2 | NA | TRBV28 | CASSTPSSNYGYTF
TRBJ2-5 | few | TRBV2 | CASKRDTHQETQYF
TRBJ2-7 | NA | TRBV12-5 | CASGLADRGNHYEQYF
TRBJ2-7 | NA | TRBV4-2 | CASSQERSRESYEQYF
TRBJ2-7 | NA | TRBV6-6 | CASSYSILVEQYF